This paragraph reports one T cell receptor (beta chain). The data were taken from a study of PD-1 blockade in classical Hodgkin lymphoma. Exposure to brentuximab vedotin varied, and each patient had relapsed following autologous stem cell transplantation. Produced via immunoSEQ multiplex PCR; TCRdb's table is partial and in-frame only. The sample gives about 63,000 clones, 70% to 90% of which show up once; approximately 5.4% is in the top ten. The sequence was collected from a human donor with classical Hodgkin lymphoma. Sequenced material: peripheral blood mononuclear cells (PBMCs), taken before the second cycle of nivolumab.

The chain's CDR3 is CASSAGTVGLYEQYF. CDR3 DNA: TGTGCCAGCAGCGCCGGGACTGTGGGTCTCTACGAGCAGTACTTC. The chain is built from TRBV9 and TRBJ2-7, with TRBD2 as a possible D gene (6 bases). From germline, CDR1 is SGDLS and CDR2 YYNGEE. Trimming stripped 3 bases from V and 3 bases from J, with 16 bases between. The CDR3 spans 15 residues.